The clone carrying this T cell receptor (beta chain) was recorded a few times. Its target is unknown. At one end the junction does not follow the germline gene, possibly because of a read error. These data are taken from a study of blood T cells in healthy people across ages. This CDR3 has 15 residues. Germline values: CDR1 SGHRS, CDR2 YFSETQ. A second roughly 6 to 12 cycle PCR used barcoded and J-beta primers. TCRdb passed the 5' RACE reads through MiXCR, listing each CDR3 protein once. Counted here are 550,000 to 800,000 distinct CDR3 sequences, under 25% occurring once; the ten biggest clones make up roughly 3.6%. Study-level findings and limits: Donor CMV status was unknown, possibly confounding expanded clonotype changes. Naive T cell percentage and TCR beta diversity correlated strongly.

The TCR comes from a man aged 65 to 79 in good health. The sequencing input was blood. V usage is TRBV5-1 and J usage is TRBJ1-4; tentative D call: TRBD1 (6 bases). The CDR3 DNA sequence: TGCGCCAGCAGCTTTGTTGGGGGCACTAGTGAAAAACTGTTTTTT. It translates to CASSFVGGTSEKLFF.